A selection of T cell receptor beta chains follows, all from one sample in a study of T cells after yellow fever vaccination. TCRdb re-derived calls from the 5' RACE reads in MiXCR, one entry per CDR3 protein. The data show 400,000 to 450,000 distinct CDR3 sequences, roughly a sixth seen once. The sample here was PBMCs, taken before the yellow fever booster vaccination. The receptors shown here come from a man aged 18 to 35 who received the YFV17D yellow fever vaccine. Each CDR3 is given with its conserved first and last residue. The order of the fields is J gene, V gene, D gene, clone size, CDR3 DNA, CDR3 protein. A D gene is named only where the DNA matches it firmly. Rows may omit the clone size; those that give it use once, few, many or a size class.

>TRBJ2-7|TRBV4-1|NA|few
TGCGCCAGCAGCCAAGAGGGGATAGGCCTAGGGGACGAGCAGTACTTC
CASSQEGIGLGDEQYF
>TRBJ2-1|TRBV20-1|NA|NA
TGCAGTGCTAGAGCCTCTTCGGGGTCGGGTGAGCAGTTCTTC
CSARASSGSGEQFF
>TRBJ1-1|TRBV2|NA|NA
TGTGCCAGCGGTTCGGGGGCGGTGACTGAAGCTTTCTTT
CASGSGAVTEAFF
>TRBJ2-5|TRBV9|TRBD1|NA
TGTGCCAGCAGCGACGGGACAGGGGGGTTCGGAGAGGCCCAGTACTTC
CASSDGTGGFGEAQYF
>TRBJ1-2|TRBV20-1|NA|few
TGCAGTGCAAGTATCCAGGGGTACTATGGCTACACCTTC
CSASIQGYYGYTF
>TRBJ2-2|TRBV6-6|NA|NA
TGTGCCAGCAGGAGGGAGTACACCGGGGAGCTGTTTTTT
CASRREYTGELFF
>TRBJ1-6|TRBV4-1|TRBD1|few
TGCGCCAGCAGCCAATTTGAGGGGGCAGGGTCACCCCTCCACTTT
CASSQFEGAGSPLHF
>TRBJ2-1|TRBV5-1|NA|few
TGCGCCAGCAGCTTGGCAGGGGGGGGACCCTACAATGAGCAGTTCTTC
CASSLAGGGPYNEQFF
>TRBJ2-3|TRBV5-6|TRBD1|NA
TGTGCCAGCAGCACAGGGGCCACAGATACGCAGTATTTT
CASSTGATDTQYF
>TRBJ1-1|TRBV4-3|TRBD1|NA
TGCGCCAGCAGCCAAGGCCCAGGGGGCCAACGGGACTTTGAAGCTTTCTTT
CASSQGPGGQRDFEAFF
>TRBJ1-2|TRBV20-1|NA|NA
TGCAGTGCTACCTTGGGCATTAACTATGGCTACACCTTC
CSATLGINYGYTF
>TRBJ2-2|TRBV7-2|NA|few
TGTGCCAGCAGCTTAGGACTCTCGCCCTTCGGGGAGCTGTTTTTT
CASSLGLSPFGELFF
>TRBJ2-3|TRBV20-1|TRBD2|many
TGCAGTGCTCCGGGGGGGTTGGGGACAGATACGCAGTATTTT
CSAPGGLGTDTQYF
>TRBJ2-3|TRBV20-1|NA|NA
TGCAGTGCTAGTATCAGCCGGGGGTCCACAGATACGCAGTATTTT
CSASISRGSTDTQYF
>TRBJ2-3|TRBV10-3|TRBD2|many
TGTGCCATCAGCGAGGGACTAGCGTATACGAGCACAGATACGCAGTATTTT
CAISEGLAYTSTDTQYF
>TRBJ1-2|TRBV25-1|TRBD1|NA
TGTGCCAGCAGCGAGGGACAGTACTATGGCTACACCTTC
CASSEGQYYGYTF
>TRBJ1-5|TRBV10-3|NA|NA
TGTGCCATCACCGGGGGCCGGGATCAGCCCCAGCATTTT
CAITGGRDQPQHF
>TRBJ1-2|TRBV7-2|NA|NA
TGTGCCAGCAGCTTTGCGGGATTGAGCTATGGCTACACCTTC
CASSFAGLSYGYTF
>TRBJ2-4|TRBV6-6|NA|NA
TGTGCCAGCAGTTACGTTCTAGCCAAAAACATTCAGTACTTC
CASSYVLAKNIQYF
>TRBJ2-5|TRBV27|TRBD2|many
TGTGCCAGCAGTCATCGGGTAGCGGGGGAGACCCAGTACTTC
CASSHRVAGETQYF
>TRBJ2-3|TRBV28|NA|NA
TGTGCCAGCAGCCCGGGGTGGGCGCTTACGCAGTATTTT
CASSPGWALTQYF
>TRBJ2-7|TRBV27|NA|few
TGTGCCAGCAGTCCGGGCCCAGACCCCTACGAGCAGTACTTC
CASSPGPDPYEQYF
>TRBJ2-2|TRBV6-5|NA|NA
TGTGCCATGAGGGGGGCGCTTTCCGGGGAGCTGTTTTTT
CAMRGALSGELFF
>TRBJ2-1|TRBV5-1|NA|NA
TGCGCCAGCATGTCAGCCTCTTCCAATGAGCAGTTCTTC
CASMSASSNEQFF
>TRBJ1-1|TRBV29-1|NA|NA
TGCAGCGTTGCCCCGACACAGAACACTGAAGCTTTCTTT
CSVAPTQNTEAFF
>TRBJ2-1|TRBV3-1|NA|NA
TGTGCCAGCAGCCAAGATCTCAATCAGGAGCAGTTCTTC
CASSQDLNQEQFF
>TRBJ1-2|TRBV6-6|NA|NA
TGTGCCAGCAGTTACGGGGTCGGCAACTATGGCTACACCTTC
CASSYGVGNYGYTF
>TRBJ1-1|TRBV20-1|NA|NA
TGCAGTGCTAGAGATCAGGCAGTCAACTCTGAAGCTTTCTTT
CSARDQAVNSEAFF
>TRBJ2-3|TRBV6-1|TRBD1|few
TGTGCCAGCAGTGAGATAACAGGGGCGAGCACAGATACGCAGTATTTT
CASSEITGASTDTQYF
>TRBJ1-1|TRBV7-2|NA|NA
TGTGCCAGCAGCTTAGCAGTTTACACTGAAGCTTTCTTT
CASSLAVYTEAFF
>TRBJ2-2|TRBV12-3/TRBV12-4|NA|NA
TGTGCCAGCAGTTCCAAGGACAGTGAGCCTCGGTATACCGGGGAGCTGTTTTTT
CASSSKDSEPRYTGELFF
>TRBJ1-1|TRBV4-3|TRBD1|NA
TGCGCCAGCAGCCTACGACAGGGGCCCACTGAAGCTTTCTTT
CASSLRQGPTEAFF
>TRBJ2-2|TRBV12-3/TRBV12-4|NA|few
TGTGCCAGCACCAGGCGGTCCAACACCGGGGAGCTGTTTTTT
CASTRRSNTGELFF
>TRBJ2-3|TRBV7-9|TRBD2|once
TGTGCCAGCATCGAGACTAGCGGGGGGGCCATGGGTGCAGATACGCAGTATTTT
CASIETSGGAMGADTQYF
>TRBJ1-6|TRBV4-2|TRBD1|NA
TGTGCCAGCAGCCAAGGGCCAGGGGGGAATAATTCACCCCTCCACTTT
CASSQGPGGNNSPLHF
>TRBJ2-5|TRBV4-2|NA|NA
TGTGCCAGCAGCCAAGATAGCCAGGGAGGAATTGAGACCCAGTACTTC
CASSQDSQGGIETQYF
>TRBJ2-7|TRBV18|TRBD2|few
TGTGCCAGCTCAGGGCTAGCGGGGGCCTACGAGCAGTACTTC
CASSGLAGAYEQYF
>TRBJ1-2|TRBV2|NA|NA
TGTGCCAGCAGTGAAGCGCCGACGCCCCGGCGGGGCTACACCTTC
CASSEAPTPRRGYTF
>TRBJ1-6|TRBV5-1|TRBD1|few
TGCGCCAGCAGCTTGGCCGTCACAGGACAGGGCGGTAATTCACCCCTCCACTTT
CASSLAVTGQGGNSPLHF